Listed below are T cell receptor beta chains from one sample, sequenced in a study of T cell changes during pregnancy in multiple sclerosis. The data were produced by immunoSEQ multiplex PCR, yet TCRdb's version contains in-frame clones alone and is incomplete. The sample shows 40,000 to 45,000 clones, 85% to 95% of them seen only once. Input material: peripheral blood. Receptors originate from a female donor with multiple sclerosis, enrolled in a pregnancy study. Both conserved end residues are part of each CDR3. The D gene is left open where the match is weak. Some rows have no size entry. The others give once, few or many, or a class for an expanded clone.

j_call,clone_size,d_call,v_call,cdr3_nt,cdr3_aa
TRBJ2-1,NA,NA,TRBV7-9,TGTGCCAGCAGCCTGGAGCTCGATGAGCAGTTCTTC,CASSLELDEQFF
TRBJ2-7,NA,NA,TRBV4-1,TGCGCCAGCAGCCAAGATCCGGGAACGGACTCCTACGAGCAGTACTTC,CASSQDPGTDSYEQYF
TRBJ2-7,NA,NA,TRBV9,TGTGCCAGCAGCGTCAGCTACGAGCAGTACTTC,CASSVSYEQYF
TRBJ2-2,once,TRBD1,TRBV4-2,TGTGCCAGCAGCCCCAGGACAGGAGAGAACACCGGGGAGCTGTTTTTT,CASSPRTGENTGELFF
TRBJ2-1,once,NA,TRBV7-9,TGTGCCAGCAGCTTAGAGGGACGGGGCCATGTGCAGTTCTTC,CASSLEGRGHVQFF
TRBJ2-3,NA,TRBD2,TRBV6-5,TGTGCCAGCAGCCGCACCGGGACTAGCGGGAGTGCGAAGTATTTT,CASSRTGTSGSAKYF
TRBJ2-7,NA,TRBD2,TRBV19,TGTGCCAGTCGGGCTAGCGGGCGGTACGAGCAGTACTTC,CASRASGRYEQYF
TRBJ2-7,NA,NA,TRBV5-1,TGCGCCAGCAGACAAGGGACAACCTACGAGCAGTACTTC,CASRQGTTYEQYF
TRBJ1-2,NA,TRBD1,TRBV19,TGTGCCAGTAGCATGGACAGGAGGACAGGCTACACCTTC,CASSMDRRTGYTF
TRBJ2-1,NA,NA,TRBV2,TGTGCCAGCAGTGTTGGCCCTAAAGATGAGCAGTTCTTC,CASSVGPKDEQFF
TRBJ1-2,once,NA,TRBV7-9,TGTGCCAGCAGCTTAGCTGAGGGAAGGAACTATGGCTACACCTTC,CASSLAEGRNYGYTF
TRBJ2-1,NA,NA,TRBV2,TGTGCCAGCAGCGCGGACTACAATGAGCAGTTCTTC,CASSADYNEQFF